This is a list of T cell receptor beta chains from one sample in a study of blood T cell repertoires in COVID-19. Method: immunoSEQ multiplex PCR; TCRdb's copy keeps in-frame clones and lacks some. The repertoire holds roughly 39,000 clones, with roughly 85% as singletons. The sample consisted of peripheral blood. The source of these receptors is a man aged 55 to 69 with acute or convalescent COVID-19. Both conserved end residues are part of each CDR3. Fields, in order: D gene, clone size, V gene, J gene, CDR3 DNA, CDR3 protein. The D gene is left open where the match is weak. Clone size is stated in some rows and not others, as once, few, many or a class when expanded.

d_gene: .; abundance: .; v_gene: TRBV3-1/TRBV3-2; j_gene: TRBJ1-4; CDR3nt: TGTGCCAGCAGCTCTGGCCTGGGGAGAGCTAATGAAAAACTGTTTTTT; CDR3aa: CASSSGLGRANEKLFF
d_gene: .; abundance: .; v_gene: TRBV23-1; j_gene: TRBJ1-5; CDR3nt: TGCGCCAGCAGTCCTCACGGTCAGCCCCAGCATTTT; CDR3aa: CASSPHGQPQHF
d_gene: .; abundance: .; v_gene: TRBV15; j_gene: TRBJ2-7; CDR3nt: TGTGCCACCAGCAGTCAGGGGGGCGACGAGCAGTACTTC; CDR3aa: CATSSQGGDEQYF
d_gene: .; abundance: .; v_gene: TRBV29-1; j_gene: TRBJ2-5; CDR3nt: TGCAGCGTAGAGGAGACCCAGTACTTC; CDR3aa: CSVEETQYF
d_gene: .; abundance: .; v_gene: TRBV5-4; j_gene: TRBJ1-2; CDR3nt: TGTGCCAGCAGCTTGGCTCGGCGGGGGGGCGACTATGGCTACACCTTC; CDR3aa: CASSLARRGGDYGYTF
d_gene: .; abundance: once; v_gene: TRBV18; j_gene: TRBJ1-3; CDR3nt: TGTGCCAGCTCGCCACAGGGAGCAGGAAACACCATATATTTT; CDR3aa: CASSPQGAGNTIYF
d_gene: TRBD2; abundance: .; v_gene: TRBV15; j_gene: TRBJ2-1; CDR3nt: TGTGCCACCAGCAGAAGAGCGGGAGAGTACAATGAGCAGTTCTTC; CDR3aa: CATSRRAGEYNEQFF
d_gene: .; abundance: .; v_gene: TRBV24-1; j_gene: TRBJ2-3; CDR3nt: TGTGCCACCAGTGATTCCGTTAAGGGGACGCAGTATTTT; CDR3aa: CATSDSVKGTQYF
d_gene: TRBD1; abundance: few; v_gene: TRBV5-1; j_gene: TRBJ2-7; CDR3nt: TGCGCCAGCAGCTTGGGACAGGGGGCCGACGAGCAGTACTTC; CDR3aa: CASSLGQGADEQYF
d_gene: TRBD1; abundance: .; v_gene: TRBV7-9; j_gene: TRBJ2-7; CDR3nt: TGTGCCAGCCGGGACAGCTCCTACGAGCAGTACTTC; CDR3aa: CASRDSSYEQYF
d_gene: TRBD1; abundance: .; v_gene: TRBV7-8; j_gene: TRBJ2-5; CDR3nt: TGTGCCAGCAGCTCGGGGTTGACAGGGCTGGAGACCCAGTACTTC; CDR3aa: CASSSGLTGLETQYF
d_gene: TRBD1; abundance: few; v_gene: TRBV5-1; j_gene: TRBJ1-1; CDR3nt: TGCGCCAGCAGCGCCGGACAGGGGATGAACACTGAAGCTTTCTTT; CDR3aa: CASSAGQGMNTEAFF
d_gene: TRBD2; abundance: once; v_gene: TRBV29-1; j_gene: TRBJ2-3; CDR3nt: TGCAGCGGGGGAGGATGGGGAGGGGAGGGTACGCAGTATTTT; CDR3aa: CSGGGWGGEGTQYF
d_gene: TRBD1; abundance: .; v_gene: TRBV12-5; j_gene: TRBJ1-2; CDR3nt: TGTGCTAGTGGTTTGGAACAGGGGGCGAGGGGCTACACCTTC; CDR3aa: CASGLEQGARGYTF